The count of the clone carrying this TCR beta chain is one. Trimming took 3 bases from V and 11 from J, leaving 19 bases between them. Germline CDR1 is SQVTM and CDR2 is ANQGSEA. CDR3 size: 13 residues. A second PCR of 7 to 11 cycles used a sample-barcoded 5' primer and a J-beta primer mix. TCRdb passed the 5' RACE reads through MiXCR, listing each CDR3 protein once. The sample lists over a million distinct CDR3 sequences; about 42% were seen once. This sample was taken from a study of blood T cells in healthy people across ages. The rearrangement uses TRBV29-1 and TRBJ2-5, with D possibly TRBD1 on 5 matching bases. The sample was blood. This clonotype was sampled from a woman in her late teens or twenties in good health. Here the CDR3 reads CSVEGRHFDEQYF. The CDR3 nucleotides read TGCAGCGTTGAGGGGCGACATTTCGATGAGCAGTACTTC.